This passage covers 29 T cell receptor beta chains from one sample sequenced in a study of early T cells in non-severe SARS-CoV-2 infection. TCRdb reanalysed the 5' RACE reads using MiXCR and keeps one entry per CDR3 protein. The table shows 75,000 to 90,000 distinct CDR3 sequences, with about 6.5% occurring only once. The source material was whole blood. Source of these receptors: an adult who was a healthcare worker with PCR-confirmed SARS-CoV-2 infection or an uninfected control (not recorded which).

The V gene is TRBV30, the J gene TRBJ1-1, with 8 bases lining up with TRBD1. After removal of 5 bases from V and 9 bases from J, the junction contained 5 bases not matched to a gene. CDR1 GTSNPN and CDR2 SVGIG come from the germline V gene (reference sequence). The CDR3 has 11 residues. The DNA of the CDR3 is TGTGCCTGGGGGACAGGCCGGAAAGCTTTCTTT. Translated, it gives CAWGTGRKAFF.

The chain has TRBV28 and TRBJ2-7, with 7 bases that match TRBD1. V lost 4 bases and J lost 6; bases outside the gene matches: 9. This CDR3 has 14 residues. In germline, CDR1 is MDHEN, CDR2 SYDVKM. CDR3 bases: TGTGCCAGCAGTTCCCCCTCGACAGGGTCCGAGCAGTACTTC. It translates to CASSSPSTGSEQYF.

The V call is TRBV21-1, the J call TRBJ2-7; the table names TRBD1, a call not compared with the DNA. TRBV21-1 is a pseudogene. The CDR3 covers 15 residues. CDR3 protein: CASSPWTGGLYEQYF. CDR3 DNA: TGTGCCAGCAGCCCCTGGACAGGGGGCTTATACGAGCAGTACTTC.

The chain combines TRBV5-1 with TRBJ1-4, with unresolved D. This CDR3 comprises 13 residues. Trimming stripped 3 bases from V and 4 bases from J, with 7 bases between. Germline V lookup: CDR1 SGHRS, CDR2 YFSETQ. The CDR3 coding sequence is TGCGCCAGCAGCTGGGAGAGTAATGAAAAACTGTTTTTT. Amino acids: CASSWESNEKLFF.

This clonotype showed up many times. The chain is built from TRBV11-3 and TRBJ2-1; D is perhaps TRBD2 (5 bases). Trimming took off 3 bases at V and 0 bases at J, with 9 bases between the two ends. This CDR3 has 15 amino acids. Germline CDR1 reads SGHNT; CDR2 reads YENEEA. The CDR3 here is CASSLDSSSYNEQFF. CDR3 sequence (DNA): TGTGCCAGCAGCTTGGACTCAAGCTCCTACAATGAGCAGTTCTTC.

This clonotype was counted between two and nine times. The chain has TRBV29-1 and TRBJ1-1; D is perhaps TRBD1 (6 bases). Germline V lookup: CDR1 SQVTM, CDR2 ANQGSEA. V was trimmed by 6 bases and J by 1 base, leaving 15 bases between them. The CDR3 runs 14 residues. The CDR3 is CSVTPRQENTEAFF. CDR3 in DNA: TGCAGCGTGACACCCAGACAGGAGAACACTGAAGCTTTCTTT.

This clonotype was seen ten or more times. The chain uses TRBV11-2 and TRBJ2-3, with 7 bases matching TRBD1. V shed 5 bases and J 2 bases; nucleotides not matched to a gene: 10. CDR3 length: 16 amino acids. Germline V gene data show CDR1 as SGHAT and CDR2 as FQNNGV. The CDR3 spells CASSHLTGTLTDTQYF. The CDR3 coding sequence is TGTGCCAGCAGCCACCTGACAGGGACGCTCACAGATACGCAGTATTTT.

The chain uses TRBV7-2 and TRBJ2-1, with 8 nucleotides matching TRBD1. Looked up from germline, CDR1 is SGHTA and CDR2 is FQGNSA. Trimming at V came to 7 bases and at J to 8 bases, leaving 10 bases not matched to a gene. The CDR3 has 14 residues. CDR3 sequence: CASKTQGARDEQFF. CDR3 DNA sequence: TGTGCCAGCAAAACCCAGGGGGCCCGGGATGAGCAGTTCTTC.

The J gene is TRBJ1-2, the V gene TRBV3-1; no firm D call. CDR3 length: 14 amino acids. V was trimmed by 1 base and J by 2 bases, leaving 8 bases between them. Germline-derived CDR1 and CDR2 are LGHDT and YNNKEL (reference sequence). The CDR3 DNA sequence: TGTGCCAGCAGCCAAGTTCCACAGAACTATGGCTACACCTTC. Translation gives CASSQVPQNYGYTF.

The table lists this clonotype with many counts. J is TRBJ1-3 and V is TRBV14; D gene uncertain. CDR1 is SGHDN and CDR2 is FVKESK in the germline V gene. Trimming pared 1 base from V and 5 bases from J, leaving 9 bases between. The CDR3 length is 14 residues. DNA for the CDR3: TGTGCCAGCAGCCAAGGGGCTCCCCGAAACACCATATATTTT. Translated, it gives CASSQGAPRNTIYF.

This clonotype was recorded many times. The chain has TRBV4-1 and TRBJ2-7; D is undetermined. This CDR3 spans 14 amino acids. Germline V gene data show CDR1 as MGHRA and CDR2 as YSYEKL. Trimming stripped 0 bases from V and 6 bases from J, with 12 bases between. The CDR3: CASSQDHGRAEQYF. CDR3 DNA: TGCGCCAGCAGCCAAGACCACGGCAGAGCCGAGCAGTACTTC.

By share of the sample, this clonotype is medium-sized (0.01 to 0.1%). The chain uses TRBV9 and TRBJ2-7; tentatively, D is TRBD1 (6 bases). Trimming took 3 bases from V and 3 from J, leaving 19 bases between them. The CDR3 extends over 16 amino acids. Germline V gene lookup returns CDR1 SGDLS and CDR2 YYNGEE. The CDR3 DNA reads as TGTGCCAGCAGCGCGTCCCTTGGGGGCACCTACTACGAGCAGTACTTC. Residues: CASSASLGGTYYEQYF.

The table lists this clonotype with a few counts. This chain connects TRBV14 to TRBJ2-7; TRBD2 matches 7 bases. CDR1 and CDR2 (germline): SGHDN, FVKESK. The CDR3 has 14 amino acids. The V and J ends lost 2 bases and 2 bases, in that order; junction bases with no gene match: 3. This CDR3 reads CASSQWGGPYEQYF. The CDR3 DNA is TGTGCCAGCAGCCAATGGGGGGGACCCTACGAGCAGTACTTC.

This clonotype was recorded many times. V and J are TRBV4-3 and TRBJ2-2; perhaps TRBD1 as D (5 bases). This CDR3 is built from 16 residues. V was clipped by 3 bases and J by 5 bases, with 16 bases between them. Per the germline V gene, CDR1 is LGHNA and CDR2 is YSLEER. CDR3 DNA: TGCGCCAGCAGCCAGGACCCTAGGGGTGGTACCGGGGAGCTGTTTTTT. Residues: CASSQDPRGGTGELFF.

The CDR3 nucleotides read TGCAGTGCTTCCGGGACTAGCGGGAGCCCTTCCCCAGATACGCAGTATTTT. Protein product: CSASGTSGSPSPDTQYF. The V gene is TRBV20-1, the J gene TRBJ2-3; the match to TRBD2 covers 14 bases. Germline V gives CDR1 DFQATT, CDR2 SNEGSKA (reference sequence). The CDR3 is 17 amino acids. Trimming removed 5 bases from V and 4 bases from J; junction bases left unmatched: 11.

This clonotype appeared a few times. This chain connects TRBV28 to TRBJ1-6, with D possibly TRBD1 on 6 matching bases. Germline V gene sequence: CDR1 MDHEN, CDR2 SYDVKM. CDR3 size: 13 residues. Trimming removed 6 bases from V and 8 bases from J, with 11 bases in between. CDR3 region: CASSRDTDSPLHF. DNA of the CDR3: TGTGCCAGCAGCCGGGACACCGATTCACCCCTCCACTTT.

Ten or more counts support this clonotype. The rearrangement uses TRBV18 and TRBJ1-4, with 8 bases that match TRBD1. The junction had 3 bases not matched to a gene; V was cut back by 5 bases and J by 7 bases. Germline V gives CDR1 KGHSH, CDR2 LQKENI. This CDR3 region has 13 residues. The CDR3 bases are TGTGCCAGCTCATCCGGACAGGGTGAAAAACTGTTTTTT. Translating it yields CASSSGQGEKLFF.

Ten or more counts support this clonotype. This rearrangement joins TRBV12-5 to TRBJ2-2; D unresolved. Germline values: CDR1 LGHNT, CDR2 FRNRAP. The CDR3 is 14 amino acids. Trimming took 3 bases from V and 6 from J, leaving 11 bases between them. CDR3: CASGLSTNAGELFF. The CDR3 nucleotides read TGTGCTAGTGGTTTAAGTACTAACGCCGGGGAGCTGTTTTTT.

This clonotype was counted only a few times. This rearrangement joins TRBV6-5 to TRBJ1-5; D not certain. The length of the CDR3 is 13 residues. Germline-derived CDR1 and CDR2 are MNHEY and SVGAGI. Trimming stripped 0 bases from V and 6 bases from J, with 6 bases between. The chain's CDR3 is CASSYSGIQPQHF. CDR3 in DNA: TGTGCCAGCAGTTACTCAGGGATTCAGCCCCAGCATTTT.

This clonotype was observed at least ten times. The gene calls are TRBV7-2 and TRBJ1-5, with D unresolved. Germline V lookup: CDR1 SGHTA, CDR2 FQGNSA. The CDR3 has 15 amino acids. The V end lost 2 bases, the J end lost 7 bases, and 15 bases lay between the germline ends. CDR3 protein: CASSLKVWGAQPQHF. DNA for the CDR3: TGTGCCAGCAGCTTAAAGGTATGGGGAGCGCAGCCCCAGCATTTT.

The chain couples TRBV6-6 to TRBJ1-6; 8 bases align to TRBD1. Trimming removed 0 bases from V and 8 bases from J; junction bases left unmatched: 0. Germline values: CDR1 MNHNY, CDR2 SVGAGI (reference sequence). The CDR3 sequence is 14 residues long. The CDR3 bases are TGTGCCAGCAGTTACTCGACAGGGGATTCACCCCTCCACTTT. Protein product: CASSYSTGDSPLHF.

This clonotype was seen a handful of times. The rearrangement joins TRBV28 to TRBJ2-1; 8 nucleotides line up with TRBD1. V dropped 5 bases and J dropped 9; count of bases not matched to a gene: 9. The CDR3 consists of 14 residues. The germline gives CDR1 MDHEN, CDR2 SYDVKM. The CDR3 sequence: CASSPGQGAGEQFF. CDR3 bases: TGTGCCAGCAGTCCCGGACAGGGCGCCGGTGAGCAGTTCTTC.

V gene TRBV11-2 combines with J gene TRBJ2-7, with D perhaps matching TRBD1 or TRBD2 (5 bases each). The CDR3 has 15 residues. Trimming removed 7 bases from V and 0 bases from J, with 16 bases in between. CDR1 SGHAT and CDR2 FQNNGV come from the germline V gene. The DNA of the CDR3 is TGTGCCAGCAACCCCCCGGGGCAGGTCTCCTACGAGCAGTACTTC. Amino acid sequence: CASNPPGQVSYEQYF.

J is TRBJ2-1 and V is TRBV3-1; 10 nucleotides align to TRBD1. Per the germline V gene, CDR1 is LGHDT and CDR2 is YNNKEL (reference sequence). With V trimmed by 2 bases and J by 6 bases, 7 bases remained unmatched. The CDR3 sequence is 16 residues long. CDR3 region: CASSQIDRGPFNEQFF. CDR3 coding DNA: TGTGCCAGCAGCCAAATAGACAGGGGGCCTTTCAATGAGCAGTTCTTC.

This clonotype was detected many times. The gene calls are TRBV28 and TRBJ1-5; TRBD1 agrees at 9 bases. Germline V gene lookup returns CDR1 MDHEN and CDR2 SYDVKM. Trimming cost V 6 bases and J 6 bases; bases outside gene matches: 6. The CDR3 loop spans 14 amino acids. CDR3 protein: CASRPTGGGQPQHF. The CDR3, as DNA: TGTGCCAGCAGACCGACAGGGGGAGGTCAGCCCCAGCATTTT.

A few counts support this clonotype. The chain links TRBV27 to TRBJ2-7, with 9 bases that match TRBD1. This CDR3 has 15 residues. Germline values: CDR1 MNHEY, CDR2 SMNVEV (reference sequence). After removal of 4 bases from V and 0 bases from J, the junction contained 4 bases not matched to a gene. CDR3 DNA: TGTGCCAGCAGTTCCGGGACAGGGAACTCCTACGAGCAGTACTTC. Its protein is CASSSGTGNSYEQYF.

This clonotype was seen many times. The gene calls are TRBV18 and TRBJ2-5; D not certain. The ends were cut back, 2 bases at V and 1 base at J, with 2 bases in the middle. The CDR3 is 12 residues long. Germline loops: CDR1 KGHSH, CDR2 LQKENI. CDR3 sequence: CASSPSQETQYF. Here the CDR3 DNA reads TGTGCCAGCTCACCATCCCAAGAGACCCAGTACTTC.

This clonotype was detected many times. The V and J genes are TRBV7-2 and TRBJ2-3; D unclear. The CDR3 extends over 12 amino acids. Per the germline V gene, CDR1 is SGHTA and CDR2 is FQGNSA. V lost 5 bases and J 0 bases, leaving 3 bases between the germline ends. The CDR3 loop reads CASSISTDTQYF. The CDR3 nucleotides are TGTGCCAGCAGCATCAGCACAGATACGCAGTATTTT.

The genes are TRBV18 and TRBJ1-2, with D maybe TRBD1 (5 bases). Per the germline V gene, CDR1 is KGHSH and CDR2 is LQKENI. CDR3 length: 16 amino acids. V was pared by 6 bases and J by 3 bases, with 20 bases between. The CDR3 loop reads CASSSGLATTDYGYTF. DNA of the CDR3: TGTGCCAGCTCGTCGGGACTCGCAACGACCGACTATGGCTACACCTTC.